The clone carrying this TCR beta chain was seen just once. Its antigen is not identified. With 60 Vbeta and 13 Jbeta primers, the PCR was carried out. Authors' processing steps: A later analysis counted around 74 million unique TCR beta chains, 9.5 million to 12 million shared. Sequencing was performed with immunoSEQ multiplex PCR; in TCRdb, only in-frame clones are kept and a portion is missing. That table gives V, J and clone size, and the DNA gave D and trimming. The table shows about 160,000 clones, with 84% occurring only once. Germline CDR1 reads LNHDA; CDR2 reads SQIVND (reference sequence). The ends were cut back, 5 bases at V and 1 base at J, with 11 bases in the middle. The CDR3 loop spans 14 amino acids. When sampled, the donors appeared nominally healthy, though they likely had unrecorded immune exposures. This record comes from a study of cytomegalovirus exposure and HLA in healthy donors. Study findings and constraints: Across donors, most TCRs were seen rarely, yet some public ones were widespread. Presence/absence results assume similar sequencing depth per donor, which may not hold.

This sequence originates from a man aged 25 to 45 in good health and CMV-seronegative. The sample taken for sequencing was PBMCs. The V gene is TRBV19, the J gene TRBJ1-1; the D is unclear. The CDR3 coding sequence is TGTGCCAGTAGTCGAGGTCCGGCGAACACTGAAGCTTTCTTT. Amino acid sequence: CASSRGPANTEAFF.